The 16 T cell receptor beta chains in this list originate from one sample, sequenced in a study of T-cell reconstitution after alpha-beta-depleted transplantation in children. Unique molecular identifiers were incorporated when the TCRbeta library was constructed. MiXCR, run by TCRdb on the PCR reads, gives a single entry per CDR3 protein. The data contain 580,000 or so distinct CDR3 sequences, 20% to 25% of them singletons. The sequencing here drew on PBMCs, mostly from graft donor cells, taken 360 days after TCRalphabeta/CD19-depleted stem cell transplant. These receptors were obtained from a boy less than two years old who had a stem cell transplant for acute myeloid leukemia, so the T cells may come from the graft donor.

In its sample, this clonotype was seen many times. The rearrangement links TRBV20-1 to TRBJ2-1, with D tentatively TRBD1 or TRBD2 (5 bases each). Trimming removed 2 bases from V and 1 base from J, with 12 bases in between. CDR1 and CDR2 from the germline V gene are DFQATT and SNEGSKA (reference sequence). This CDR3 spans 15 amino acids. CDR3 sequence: CSARRDRLSYNEQFF. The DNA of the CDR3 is TGCAGTGCTAGACGGGACCGTTTATCCTACAATGAGCAGTTCTTC.

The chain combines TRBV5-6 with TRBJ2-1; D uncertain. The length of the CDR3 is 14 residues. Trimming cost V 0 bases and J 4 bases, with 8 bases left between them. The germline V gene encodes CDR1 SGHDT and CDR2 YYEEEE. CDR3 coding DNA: TGTGCCAGCAGCTTGGATTTGGCGTACAATGAGCAGTTCTTC. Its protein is CASSLDLAYNEQFF.

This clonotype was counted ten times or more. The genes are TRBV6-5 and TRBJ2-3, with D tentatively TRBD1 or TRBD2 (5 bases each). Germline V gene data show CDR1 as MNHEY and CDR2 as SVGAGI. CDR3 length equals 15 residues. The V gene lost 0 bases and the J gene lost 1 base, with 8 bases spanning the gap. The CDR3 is CASSYSRGGTDTQYF. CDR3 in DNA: TGTGCCAGCAGTTACTCGCGAGGGGGCACAGATACGCAGTATTTT.

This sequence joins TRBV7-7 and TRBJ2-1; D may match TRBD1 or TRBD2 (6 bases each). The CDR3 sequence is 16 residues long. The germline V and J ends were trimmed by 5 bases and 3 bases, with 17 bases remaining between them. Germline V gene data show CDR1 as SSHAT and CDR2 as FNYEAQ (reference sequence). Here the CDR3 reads CASSPWGAGSYNEQFF. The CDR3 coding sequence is TGTGCCAGCAGCCCGTGGGGGGCGGGTAGCTACAATGAGCAGTTCTTC.

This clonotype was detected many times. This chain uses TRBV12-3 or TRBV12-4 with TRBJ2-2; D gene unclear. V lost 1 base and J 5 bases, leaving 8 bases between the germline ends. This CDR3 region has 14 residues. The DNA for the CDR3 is TGTGCCAGCAGTTTAGGAGCGCCTACCGGGGAGCTGTTTTTT. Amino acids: CASSLGAPTGELFF.

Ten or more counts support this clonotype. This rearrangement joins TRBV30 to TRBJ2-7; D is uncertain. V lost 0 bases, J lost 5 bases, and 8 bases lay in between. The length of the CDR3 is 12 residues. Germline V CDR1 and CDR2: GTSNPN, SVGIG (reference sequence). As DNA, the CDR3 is TGTGCCTGGAGTGTTATTGGGGACGAGCAGTACTTC. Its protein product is CAWSVIGDEQYF.

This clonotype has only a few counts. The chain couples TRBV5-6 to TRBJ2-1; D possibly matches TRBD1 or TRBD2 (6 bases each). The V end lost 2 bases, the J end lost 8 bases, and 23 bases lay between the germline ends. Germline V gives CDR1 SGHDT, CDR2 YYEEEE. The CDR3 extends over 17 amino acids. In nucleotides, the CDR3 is TGTGCCAGCAGCTTCTTTGTCATCGGGGGCGCGCGGGATGAGCAGTTCTTC. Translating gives CASSFFVIGGARDEQFF.

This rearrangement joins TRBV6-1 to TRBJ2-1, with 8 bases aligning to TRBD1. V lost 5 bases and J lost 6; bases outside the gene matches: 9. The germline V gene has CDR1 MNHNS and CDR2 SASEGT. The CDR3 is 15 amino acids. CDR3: CASSPRTGWGNEQFF. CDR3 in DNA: TGTGCCAGCAGTCCCCGGACAGGGTGGGGCAATGAGCAGTTCTTC.

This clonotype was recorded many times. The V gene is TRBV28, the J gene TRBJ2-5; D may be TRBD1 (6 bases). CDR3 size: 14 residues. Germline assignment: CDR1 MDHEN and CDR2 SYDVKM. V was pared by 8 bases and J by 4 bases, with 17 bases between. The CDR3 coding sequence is TGTGCCAGCGTAAACAGGGCGAAGGTAGAGACCCAGTACTTC. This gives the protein CASVNRAKVETQYF.

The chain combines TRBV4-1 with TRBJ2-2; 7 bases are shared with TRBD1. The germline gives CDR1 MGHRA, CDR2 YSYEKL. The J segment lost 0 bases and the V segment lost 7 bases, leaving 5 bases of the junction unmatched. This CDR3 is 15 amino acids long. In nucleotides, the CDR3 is TGCGCCAGCACCCATACAGGGGCGAACACCGGGGAGCTGTTTTTT. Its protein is CASTHTGANTGELFF.

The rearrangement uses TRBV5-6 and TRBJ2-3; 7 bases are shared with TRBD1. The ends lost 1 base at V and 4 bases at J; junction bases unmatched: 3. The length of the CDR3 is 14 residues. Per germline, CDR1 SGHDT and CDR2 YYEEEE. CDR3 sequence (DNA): TGTGCCAGCAGCTTGCCGGGACAGTCAGATACGCAGTATTTT. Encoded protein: CASSLPGQSDTQYF.

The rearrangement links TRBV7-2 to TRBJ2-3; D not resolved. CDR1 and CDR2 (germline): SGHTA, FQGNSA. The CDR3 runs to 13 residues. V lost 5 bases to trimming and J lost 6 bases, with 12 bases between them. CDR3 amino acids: CASSPQVPDTQYF. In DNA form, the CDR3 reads TGTGCCAGCAGCCCCCAGGTCCCGGATACGCAGTATTTT.

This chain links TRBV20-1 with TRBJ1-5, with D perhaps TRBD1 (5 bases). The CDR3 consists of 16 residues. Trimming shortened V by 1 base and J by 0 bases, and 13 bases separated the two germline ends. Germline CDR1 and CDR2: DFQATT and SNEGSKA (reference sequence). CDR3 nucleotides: TGCAGTGCTAGAGGTTCCGGGACTCATAGCAATCAGCCCCAGCATTTT. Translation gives CSARGSGTHSNQPQHF.

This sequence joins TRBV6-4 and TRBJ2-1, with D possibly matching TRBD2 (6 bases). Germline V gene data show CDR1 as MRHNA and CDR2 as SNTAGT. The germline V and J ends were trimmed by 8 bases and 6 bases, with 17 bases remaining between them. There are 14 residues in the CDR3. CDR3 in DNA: TGTGCCAGCGCCCTCCGGGGCGGGGTCAATGAGCAGTTCTTC. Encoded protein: CASALRGGVNEQFF.

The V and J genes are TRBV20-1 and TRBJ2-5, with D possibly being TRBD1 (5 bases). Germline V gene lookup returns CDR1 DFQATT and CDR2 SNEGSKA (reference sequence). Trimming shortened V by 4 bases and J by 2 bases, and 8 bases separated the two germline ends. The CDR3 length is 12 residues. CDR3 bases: TGCAGTGCTACAGGGTTTCAAGAGACCCAGTACTTC. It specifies CSATGFQETQYF.

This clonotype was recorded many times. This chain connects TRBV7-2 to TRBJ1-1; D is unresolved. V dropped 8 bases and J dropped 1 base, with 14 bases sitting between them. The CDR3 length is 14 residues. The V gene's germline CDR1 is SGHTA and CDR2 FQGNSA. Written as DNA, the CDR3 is TGTGCCAGCTCCGCCCAGGTATGGAACACTGAAGCTTTCTTT. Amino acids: CASSAQVWNTEAFF.